This T cell receptor beta chain was sequenced for a study of blood T cells in healthy people across ages. Combining a sample-barcoded 5' primer with a J-beta primer mix, a second PCR ran for about 6 to 11 cycles. TCRdb itself ran the 5' RACE reads through MiXCR, one entry per CDR3 protein. The sample includes around 670,000 distinct CDR3 sequences, less than 35% of them seen just once. This clonotype was counted at least ten times. The clonotype originates from a woman aged 80 or over in good health. The sample taken for sequencing was blood.

This CDR3 reads CSAWGARGGPQEQYF. The CDR3 region has the DNA TGCAGTGCTTGGGGGGCTCGCGGGGGGCCGCAGGAGCAGTACTTC. The J gene is TRBJ2-5, the V gene TRBV20-1; 8 bases line up with TRBD2. The V segment lost 5 bases and the J segment 11 bases; nucleotides outside the gene matches: 19. Germline V gene lookup returns CDR1 DFQATT and CDR2 SNEGSKA (reference sequence). The CDR3 has 15 residues.